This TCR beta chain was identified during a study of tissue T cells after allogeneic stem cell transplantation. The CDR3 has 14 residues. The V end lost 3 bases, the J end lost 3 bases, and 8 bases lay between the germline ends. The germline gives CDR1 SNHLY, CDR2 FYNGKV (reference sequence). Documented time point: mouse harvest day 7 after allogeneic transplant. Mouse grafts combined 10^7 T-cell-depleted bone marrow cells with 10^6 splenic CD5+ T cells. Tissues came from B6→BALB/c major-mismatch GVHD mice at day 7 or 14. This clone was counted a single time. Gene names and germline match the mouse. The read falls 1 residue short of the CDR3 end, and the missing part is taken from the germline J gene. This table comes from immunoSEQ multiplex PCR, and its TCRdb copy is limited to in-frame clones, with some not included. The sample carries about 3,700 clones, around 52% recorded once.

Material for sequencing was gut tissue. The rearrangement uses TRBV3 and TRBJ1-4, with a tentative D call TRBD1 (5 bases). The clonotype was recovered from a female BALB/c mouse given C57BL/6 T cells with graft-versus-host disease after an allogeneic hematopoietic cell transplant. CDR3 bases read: TGTGCCAGCAGCTTCGCAGGGCCCAACGAAAGATTATTT. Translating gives CASSFAGPNERLF. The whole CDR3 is CASSFAGPNERLFF. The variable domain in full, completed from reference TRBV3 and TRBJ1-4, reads GPKVLQIPSHQIIDMGQMVTLNCDPVSNHLYFYWYKQILGQQMEFLVNFYNGKVMEKSKLFKDQFSVERPDGSYFTLKIQPTALEDSAVYFCASSFAGPNERLFFGHGTKLSVL.